The sequence of this T cell receptor (beta chain) was determined in a study of CD4 T cells in relation to SARS-CoV-2 and coronaviruses. Findings and caveats of the study: About 65% of donors had memory CD4+ clonotypes crossrecognizing SARS-CoV-2 and common cold coronavirus spike. No donor gave both pre-pandemic and post-infection samples.

The unexposed donors gave CD4+ T cells in about 2011-2018, prior to COVID-19. Worth noting for this clone: The antigen is undetermined.

Data came from immunoSEQ multiplex PCR; TCRdb stores just in-frame clones and leaves some out. The sample consists of tens of thousands of clones, roughly 90% of them appearing once. Trimming cost V 5 bases and J 2 bases; bases outside gene matches: 8. The CDR3 has 16 amino acids. Germline V gene data show CDR1 as SGHVS and CDR2 as FQNEAQ. The receptor was isolated from a human donor in good health. The chain carries TRBV7-8 and TRBJ2-3; 9 nucleotides line up with TRBD1. The source material was memory CD4+ T cells from PBMCs. CDR3 sequence (DNA): TGTGCCAGCAGCGTCCGGGACAGGGTGTCCACAGATACGCAGTATTTT. Protein sequence: CASSVRDRVSTDTQYF. Full variable domain (remainder filled in from reference TRBV7-8 and TRBJ2-3): GAGVSQSPRYKVAKRGQDVALRCDPISGHVSLFWYQQALGQGPEFLTYFQNEAQLDKSGLPSDRFFAERPEGSVSTLKIQRTQQEDSAVYLCASSVRDRVSTDTQYFGPGTRLTVL.